The clone carrying this T cell receptor (beta chain) was counted ten times or more. The sample belongs to a study of T cells in Graves' hyperthyroidism and ophthalmopathy. Amplification of TCR beta CDR3 regions used RNA as the template. The HTBI primer set was used in a first-round RT-PCR of the TCR CDR3. Via MiXCR, TCRdb re-called the multiplex PCR reads, giving one row per CDR3 protein. The sample lists about half a million distinct CDR3 sequences, about 24% seen once, with about 11% in the top ten. The CDR3 runs to 14 residues. The ends lost 5 bases at V and 4 bases at J; junction bases unmatched: 6.

The rearrangement links TRBV12-3 or TRBV12-4 to TRBJ1-1; 8 nucleotides match TRBD1. The sequence was obtained from a young woman with Graves' ophthalmopathy. Specimen: blood. CDR3 region: CASSPQQGGTEAFF. CDR3 bases: TGTGCCAGCAGTCCGCAACAGGGGGGCACTGAAGCTTTCTTT.